There are many counts of the clone carrying this T cell receptor (beta chain). Its antigen remains unknown. This entry belongs to a study of response to subunit inactivated influenza vaccine. Study conclusions and caveats: The authors put forward the suggestion that each seasonal influenza vaccination may bring in only a limited number of new T cells.

TCRdb recomputed calls from the RT-PCR reads with MiXCR, one row per CDR3 protein. Among around 790,000 distinct CDR3 sequences, approximately 21% were seen once, and the ten largest hold 9.5% to 13%. From germline, CDR1 is DFQATT and CDR2 SNEGSKA (reference sequence). V lost 0 bases, J lost 9 bases, and 10 bases stayed unmatched. The CDR3 loop spans 14 amino acids. This chain joins TRBV20-1 and TRBJ2-7; TRBD2 matches at 8 bases. Sequences were derived from PBMCs from blood, sampled roughly 5 days after vaccination. The receptor was isolated from a man over 45 who received an inactivated influenza vaccine. As DNA, the CDR3 is TGCAGTGCTAGAGACCGAGCGGGAGTTTCCTTGCAGTACTTC. It yields the protein CSARDRAGVSLQYF.